This T cell receptor (beta chain) originates from a study of T cells in Graves' hyperthyroidism and ophthalmopathy. Study-level points and caveats: Researchers report that a 13 V-J model separated ophthalmopathy from stable hyperthyroidism.

This clonotype occurred a few times. The target antigen is unknown. This CDR3 is built from 19 residues. V was trimmed by 0 bases and J by 0 bases, leaving 18 bases between them. Looked up from germline, CDR1 is SGHVS and CDR2 is FQNEAQ. TCR beta CDR3 region amplification was performed from RNA transcripts. HTBI primers drove first-round RT-PCR of the TCR CDR3. Each CDR3 protein gets one entry after TCRdb re-called the multiplex PCR reads with MiXCR. The sample has approximately 400,000 distinct CDR3 sequences, 15% to 18% seen once. The chain recombines TRBV7-8 with TRBJ1-3; weak D call: TRBD1 (5 bases). Sequencing was done on a sample of blood. The source of this sequence is a woman younger than 35 with Graves' hyperthyroidism. CDR3 sequence reads: CASSLAGSGRAVSGNTIYF. In DNA form, the CDR3 reads TGTGCCAGCAGCTTAGCGGGCTCCGGCAGGGCCGTCTCTGGAAACACCATATATTTT.